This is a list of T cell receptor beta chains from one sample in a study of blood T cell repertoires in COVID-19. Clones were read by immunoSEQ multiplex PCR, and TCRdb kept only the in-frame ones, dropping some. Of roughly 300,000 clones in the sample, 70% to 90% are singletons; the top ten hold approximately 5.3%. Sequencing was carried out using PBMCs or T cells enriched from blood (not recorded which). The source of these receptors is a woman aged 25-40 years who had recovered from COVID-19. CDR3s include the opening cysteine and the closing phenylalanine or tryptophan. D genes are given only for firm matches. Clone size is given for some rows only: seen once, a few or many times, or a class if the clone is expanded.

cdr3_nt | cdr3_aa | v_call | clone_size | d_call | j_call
TGTGCCAGCAGGCGGGCGCAGGGGGCCACTGAAGCTTTCTTT | CASRRAQGATEAFF | TRBV5-6 | few | TRBD1 | TRBJ1-1
TGTGCCAGTACGGTTAGAACAGGAAACTCTGGGGCCAACGTCCTGACTTTC | CASTVRTGNSGANVLTF | TRBV19 | NA | NA | TRBJ2-6
TGTGCCAGCAGCCCCCATGTGAACAGCTACGAGCAGTACTTC | CASSPHVNSYEQYF | TRBV3-1/TRBV3-2 | NA | NA | TRBJ2-7
TGTGCCAGCAGCTCTGGCCGTGAGACCCAGTACTTC | CASSSGRETQYF | TRBV9 | once | NA | TRBJ2-5
TGCAGTGCTGGCAGGGAAGAAGGCTACACCTTC | CSAGREEGYTF | TRBV20-1 | NA | NA | TRBJ1-2
TGTGCCAGCAGTTCGCACGTCCCAGGGGGACGTGGCTACACCTTC | CASSSHVPGGRGYTF | TRBV27 | few | TRBD1 | TRBJ1-2
TGTGCCAGAAGCCCGACAGGGAAGTCCTCTGGAAACACCATATATTTT | CARSPTGKSSGNTIYF | TRBV5-3 | NA | TRBD1 | TRBJ1-3
TGTGCCTGGCGGACAGACTATGGCTACACCTTC | CAWRTDYGYTF | TRBV30 | NA | NA | TRBJ1-2
TGCGCCAGCAGCTTGGGGGCCGGGGGTGCTTACTACGAGCAGTACTTC | CASSLGAGGAYYEQYF | TRBV5-1 | NA | NA | TRBJ2-7
TGTGCCAGCAGCCAACGTCGGCAGGGCCGGAACACTGAAGCTTTCTTT | CASSQRRQGRNTEAFF | TRBV3-1/TRBV3-2 | NA | NA | TRBJ1-1
TGCGCCAGCAGTCCCATTAGGGCGGGGGCCGGCGAGGGCACAGATACGCAGTATTTT | CASSPIRAGAGEGTDTQYF | TRBV23-1 | NA | NA | TRBJ2-3
TGTGCCAGCATGGGCGGGTATTCACCCCTCCACTTT | CASMGGYSPLHF | TRBV27 | NA | NA | TRBJ1-6
TGTGCCAGCAGCAAGCGGGGTATGGGAACCGGGGAGCTGTTTTTT | CASSKRGMGTGELFF | TRBV5-6 | NA | TRBD2 | TRBJ2-2
TGTGCCAGCAGCGCCTTCGGGGGGCTGGGAGCTAACTATGGCTACACCTTC | CASSAFGGLGANYGYTF | TRBV7-9 | NA | NA | TRBJ1-2
TGTGCCAGCAGTCCCCGTGGAAACACCATATATTTT | CASSPRGNTIYF | TRBV12-3/TRBV12-4 | NA | NA | TRBJ1-3
TGTGCCAGCAACTCCCAGGGTGTCGACTATGGCTACACCTTC | CASNSQGVDYGYTF | TRBV5-4 | NA | NA | TRBJ1-2
TGTGCCAGTAGTATACGGCGGGGGACCACAGATACGCAGTATTTT | CASSIRRGTTDTQYF | TRBV19 | NA | TRBD2 | TRBJ2-3
TGTGCCAGCAGCTCCAGGGTCTCCTATGGCTACACCTTC | CASSSRVSYGYTF | TRBV5-6 | NA | NA | TRBJ1-2
TGTGCCAGCGTGACACAGGGAGTCAACTATGGCTACACCTTC | CASVTQGVNYGYTF | TRBV2 | NA | NA | TRBJ1-2
TGTGCCAGCAGCCCGGGACAGGGGAAAGAGACCCAGTACTTC | CASSPGQGKETQYF | TRBV11-2 | NA | TRBD1 | TRBJ2-5
TGTGCCAGCAGCTCTGGGGTCCCGGGACATCCCTACAATGAGCAGTTCTTC | CASSSGVPGHPYNEQFF | TRBV7-3 | NA | NA | TRBJ2-1
TGTGCCAGTCAGCCATCAGGGTCGAACACTGAAGCTTTCTTT | CASQPSGSNTEAFF | TRBV3-1/TRBV3-2 | NA | NA | TRBJ1-1
TGTGCCAGCAGCGAAGTGGTTGGAGCTAGCGGGGGGGCCTCCTACAATGAGCAGTTCTTC | CASSEVVGASGGASYNEQFF | TRBV2 | NA | TRBD2 | TRBJ2-1
TGCTTACTCGGGACAGGGGGCGACGGCTACACCTTC | CLLGTGGDGYTF | TRBV30 | NA | TRBD1 | TRBJ1-2
TGTGCCTGGAGCCAGGGTCGGGACAATGAGCAGTTCTTC | CAWSQGRDNEQFF | TRBV30 | NA | NA | TRBJ2-1
TGTGCCAGCAGCACAAGGGGGCTTAACATTCAGTACTTC | CASSTRGLNIQYF | TRBV27 | NA | TRBD1 | TRBJ2-4
TGTGCCAGCAGCCGCCCCGGGAGGGGGGGCACTGAAGCTTTCTTT | CASSRPGRGGTEAFF | TRBV16 | once | NA | TRBJ1-1
TGTGCCAGCAGTTGGGGGGGGGACTATGAGCAGTTCTTC | CASSWGGDYEQFF | TRBV12-3/TRBV12-4 | NA | TRBD2 | TRBJ2-1
TGCGCCAGCAGCTACGACAGGGGGAACACTGAAGCTTTCTTT | CASSYDRGNTEAFF | TRBV5-1 | NA | TRBD1 | TRBJ1-1
TGTGCCAGTAGTATAACTGGGAACACTGAAGCTTTCTTT | CASSITGNTEAFF | TRBV19 | NA | NA | TRBJ1-1
TGTGCTAGTGGTTTAATCGCAGGCTATGGCTACACCTTC | CASGLIAGYGYTF | TRBV12-5 | few | NA | TRBJ1-2
TGTGCCAGCAGCTGGACAGGGGGCGTCCACGAGCAGTACTTC | CASSWTGGVHEQYF | TRBV25-1 | NA | TRBD1 | TRBJ2-7
TGTGCCAGCAGCCAAAGTGCCCAGGCGGGGTTGGGGGAAAAACTGTTTTTT | CASSQSAQAGLGEKLFF | TRBV3-1/TRBV3-2 | once | NA | TRBJ1-4
TGCAGCGTGGCGGCGCAGGGGGTGTGGGGCTACACCTTC | CSVAAQGVWGYTF | TRBV29-1 | NA | TRBD1 | TRBJ1-2
TGTGCCAGCAGCTTAGCGCCAGGGAAGGCCTATTATGGCTACACCTTC | CASSLAPGKAYYGYTF | TRBV7-8 | NA | NA | TRBJ1-2
TGTGCCAGCAGCTTAGAAGCAGGGAGGGTCCAAGAGACCCAGTACTTC | CASSLEAGRVQETQYF | TRBV7-2 | NA | TRBD2 | TRBJ2-5
TGTGCCTGGAGTCCAGCGGCGTTTGGCTATGGCTACACCTTC | CAWSPAAFGYGYTF | TRBV30 | once | NA | TRBJ1-2